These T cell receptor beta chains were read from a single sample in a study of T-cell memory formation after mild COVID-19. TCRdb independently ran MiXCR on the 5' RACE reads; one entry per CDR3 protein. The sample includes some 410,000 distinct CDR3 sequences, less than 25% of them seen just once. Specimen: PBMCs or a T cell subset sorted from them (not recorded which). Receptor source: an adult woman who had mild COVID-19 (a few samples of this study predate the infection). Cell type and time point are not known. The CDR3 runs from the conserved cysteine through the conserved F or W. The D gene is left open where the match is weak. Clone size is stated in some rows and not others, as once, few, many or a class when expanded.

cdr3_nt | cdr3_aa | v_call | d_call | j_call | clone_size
TGCGCCAGCAGCCAACTAGCGGGAGTTAACACCGGGGAGCTGTTTTTT | CASSQLAGVNTGELFF | TRBV4-3 | TRBD2 | TRBJ2-2 | few
TGCGCCAGCAGCCAAGAATGGACTCGGGGAGCCAAAAACATTCAGTACTTC | CASSQEWTRGAKNIQYF | TRBV4-3 | . | TRBJ2-4 | .
TGTGCCAGCAGGACAGGGTTCTACGAGCAGTACTTC | CASRTGFYEQYF | TRBV2 | TRBD1 | TRBJ2-7 | few
TGTGCCAGCAGAAGCCGGACAGGGGGGAATCAGCCCCAGCATTTT | CASRSRTGGNQPQHF | TRBV6-2/TRBV6-3 | TRBD1 | TRBJ1-5 | few
TGTGCCAGCAGCACCGAGGGGGCGGAGGGCGAGCAGTACTTC | CASSTEGAEGEQYF | TRBV7-9 | . | TRBJ2-7 | few
TGTGCCAGCAGCTTAGGGGAATATCAACCCCAGCATTTT | CASSLGEYQPQHF | TRBV7-8 | . | TRBJ1-5 | few
TGCGCCAGCAGCTTGGACCCGACTGGGTACTATGGCTACACCTTC | CASSLDPTGYYGYTF | TRBV5-1 | . | TRBJ1-2 | few
TGTGCCAGCAGCTTAGCTGGGGGCAGGGGAGGATCACCCCTCCACTTT | CASSLAGGRGGSPLHF | TRBV7-9 | . | TRBJ1-6 | few
TGTGCCAGCAGAGATCCGGGAGGCTCCTACAATGAGCAGTTCTTC | CASRDPGGSYNEQFF | TRBV6-6 | TRBD2 | TRBJ2-1 | .
TGTGCCAGCAGCTCCACCGGGGGTAGACCCGAGCAGTACTTC | CASSSTGGRPEQYF | TRBV7-9 | . | TRBJ2-7 | .
TGTGCCAGCAGCTTAGGGCCGGGTGAAGCTTTCTTT | CASSLGPGEAFF | TRBV7-9 | . | TRBJ1-1 | few
TGTGCCAGCAGTCTCCAGGGATCGCTTAGTGAAGCTTTCTTT | CASSLQGSLSEAFF | TRBV12-3/TRBV12-4 | . | TRBJ1-1 | .
TGTGCCAGCAGTTACCTCGGACAGGGGGTAGGGGAAAAACTGTTTTTT | CASSYLGQGVGEKLFF | TRBV6-5 | TRBD1 | TRBJ1-4 | .
TGTGCCAGCAGCTATGGGACGGAGAGCTCTGGGGCCAACGTCCTGACTTTC | CASSYGTESSGANVLTF | TRBV2 | . | TRBJ2-6 | few
TGCAGCGCTCCGACTAGCGGTAAGCTAAATGAGCAGTTCTTC | CSAPTSGKLNEQFF | TRBV29-1 | TRBD2 | TRBJ2-1 | .
TGTGCCAGCAGCCAAGGACTCCTAATGGACGAGCAGTACTTC | CASSQGLLMDEQYF | TRBV14 | . | TRBJ2-7 | .
TGTGCCAGCAGATGGACAGTCTCCTACAATGAGCAGTTCTTC | CASRWTVSYNEQFF | TRBV6-5 | . | TRBJ2-1 | .
TGTGCCAGCAGCAGGGACTACCTCCGGGAGACCCAGTACTTC | CASSRDYLRETQYF | TRBV9 | TRBD2 | TRBJ2-5 | .
TGCAGCGTCCCGGGACTAGCGGAGGCCCAATCCTACAATGAGCAGTTCTTC | CSVPGLAEAQSYNEQFF | TRBV29-1 | TRBD2 | TRBJ2-1 | .
TGCAGCGTTGAAGGGTTTGGCAGAGGGTCCTACAATGAGCAGTTCTTC | CSVEGFGRGSYNEQFF | TRBV29-1 | . | TRBJ2-1 | few
TGCAGCGTTTACCGGTTCGTGGGGGGGCGCACAGATACGCAGTATTTT | CSVYRFVGGRTDTQYF | TRBV29-1 | . | TRBJ2-3 | .
TGCGCCAGCAGCCTCGAAGGGGGCACAGATACGCAGTATTTT | CASSLEGGTDTQYF | TRBV5-1 | . | TRBJ2-3 | few
TGCGCCAGCAGCAACCGGGACAGGAAAGGAGATACGCAGTATTTT | CASSNRDRKGDTQYF | TRBV5-1 | TRBD1 | TRBJ2-3 | .
TGCAGTGCTCGCCGACAGGGAGGGTTGAACACTGAAGCTTTCTTT | CSARRQGGLNTEAFF | TRBV20-1 | TRBD1 | TRBJ1-1 | once
TGTGCCAGCAGCGCCAGATGGGGGACCTACGAGCAGTACTTC | CASSARWGTYEQYF | TRBV7-9 | . | TRBJ2-7 | .
TGCAGCGTTGAAAGGACTAGCGGCGAGGGAGATACGCAGTATTTT | CSVERTSGEGDTQYF | TRBV29-1 | TRBD2 | TRBJ2-3 | .
TGTGCCAGCTCACCCAACAGCGGCACAGATACGCAGTATTTT | CASSPNSGTDTQYF | TRBV18 | . | TRBJ2-3 | .
TGCGCCAGCAGCTCTGTACTAGCGGGAGCGGTTGAGCAGTTCTTC | CASSSVLAGAVEQFF | TRBV5-1 | TRBD2 | TRBJ2-1 | once
TGCGCCAGCAGCTTCCTACCGACAGGGGGCCAGGGCTACACCTTC | CASSFLPTGGQGYTF | TRBV5-1 | TRBD1 | TRBJ1-2 | .
TGTGCCAGCAGTTACCGGACAGGGGTGGAAGAGGATGAGCAGTTCTTC | CASSYRTGVEEDEQFF | TRBV2 | TRBD1 | TRBJ2-1 | few
TGTGCCAGCAGCTTCGCAGGGGGCCGGGGCTATCAAGAGACCCAGTACTTC | CASSFAGGRGYQETQYF | TRBV7-2 | TRBD1 | TRBJ2-5 | few
TGTGCCAGCACCCTAGGACAAAACATTCAGTACTTC | CASTLGQNIQYF | TRBV12-3/TRBV12-4 | . | TRBJ2-4 | .
TGCAGTGCTAGAGATCTGTCGGGAGACAATCAGCCCCAGCATTTT | CSARDLSGDNQPQHF | TRBV20-1 | . | TRBJ1-5 | many
TGCAGTGCTAGAGTGGCACTAGCGGGGGCGGGAGATACGCAGTATTTT | CSARVALAGAGDTQYF | TRBV20-1 | TRBD2 | TRBJ2-3 | .
TGCGCCAGCAGCCAAGACTGGCGGGGCGAGCAGTACTTC | CASSQDWRGEQYF | TRBV4-3 | . | TRBJ2-7 | .
TGTGCCAGCAGTGAATTGGGTGGAGAGGGGATTAACTATGGCTACACCTTC | CASSELGGEGINYGYTF | TRBV25-1 | . | TRBJ1-2 | .
TGTGCCAGCAGCCAGAAGCCAGATACGCAGTATTTT | CASSQKPDTQYF | TRBV5-5 | . | TRBJ2-3 | few
TGCGCCAGCAGCTTGGAAATCATGGGAGAGACCCAGTACTTC | CASSLEIMGETQYF | TRBV5-1 | . | TRBJ2-5 | many
TGCGCCAGCAGCCAAGAGCAGTATGGCTACACCTTC | CASSQEQYGYTF | TRBV4-3 | . | TRBJ1-2 | .
TGTGCCAGCAGTTGGGACAGGGCCTTCACCTTC | CASSWDRAFTF | TRBV6-1 | TRBD1 | TRBJ1-2 | .
TGCAGTGCTAGAGCTTCAGGACAGGGATACAATGAGCAGTTCTTC | CSARASGQGYNEQFF | TRBV20-1 | TRBD1 | TRBJ2-1 | .
TGTGCCAGCAGCCCGGACAGGGGGAGCCTGGAGACCCAGTACTTC | CASSPDRGSLETQYF | TRBV7-6 | TRBD1 | TRBJ2-5 | .
TGTGCCAGCAGTTCCTTTAAGACAGGGATCGAGTATGTCTATGAGCAGTTCTTC | CASSSFKTGIEYVYEQFF | TRBV6-2/TRBV6-3 | TRBD1 | TRBJ2-1 | .
TGTGCCACCAGCAGAGTTTCTCGGACGGAGACCCAGTACTTC | CATSRVSRTETQYF | TRBV15 | . | TRBJ2-5 | .
TGTGCCAGCCTAGGAGGGGCGGAAAAACTGTTTTTT | CASLGGAEKLFF | TRBV25-1 | . | TRBJ1-4 | .
TGTGCCAGCAGCCAAGCTTGGGCTAGCGGGGAGCAGTTCTTC | CASSQAWASGEQFF | TRBV3-1 | TRBD2 | TRBJ2-1 | many
TGTGCCATCAGTGATGGGGTGAACACTGAAGCTTTCTTT | CAISDGVNTEAFF | TRBV10-3 | . | TRBJ1-1 | many
TGCGCCAGCAGCCCGGTAGGGGGGCGCAATCAGCCCCAGCATTTT | CASSPVGGRNQPQHF | TRBV4-1 | . | TRBJ1-5 | .